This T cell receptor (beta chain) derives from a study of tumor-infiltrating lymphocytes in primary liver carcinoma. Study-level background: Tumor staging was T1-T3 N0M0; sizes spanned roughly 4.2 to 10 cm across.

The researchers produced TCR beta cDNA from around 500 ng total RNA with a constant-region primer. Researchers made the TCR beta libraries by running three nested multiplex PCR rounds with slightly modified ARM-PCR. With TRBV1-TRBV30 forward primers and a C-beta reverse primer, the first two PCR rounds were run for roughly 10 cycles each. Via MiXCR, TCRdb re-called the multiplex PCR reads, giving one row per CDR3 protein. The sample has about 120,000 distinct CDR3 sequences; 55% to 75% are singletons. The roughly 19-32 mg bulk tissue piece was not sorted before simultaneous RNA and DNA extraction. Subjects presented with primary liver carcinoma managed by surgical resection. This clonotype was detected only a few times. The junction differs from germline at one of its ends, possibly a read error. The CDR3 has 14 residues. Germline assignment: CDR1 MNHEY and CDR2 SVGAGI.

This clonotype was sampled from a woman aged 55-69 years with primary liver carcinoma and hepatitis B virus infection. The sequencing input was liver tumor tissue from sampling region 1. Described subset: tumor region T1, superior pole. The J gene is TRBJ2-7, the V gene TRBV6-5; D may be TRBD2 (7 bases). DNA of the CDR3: TGTGCCAGCAGTTGGGGGGGCTCCTCCTACGGGCAGTACTTC. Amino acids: CASSWGGSSYGQYF.